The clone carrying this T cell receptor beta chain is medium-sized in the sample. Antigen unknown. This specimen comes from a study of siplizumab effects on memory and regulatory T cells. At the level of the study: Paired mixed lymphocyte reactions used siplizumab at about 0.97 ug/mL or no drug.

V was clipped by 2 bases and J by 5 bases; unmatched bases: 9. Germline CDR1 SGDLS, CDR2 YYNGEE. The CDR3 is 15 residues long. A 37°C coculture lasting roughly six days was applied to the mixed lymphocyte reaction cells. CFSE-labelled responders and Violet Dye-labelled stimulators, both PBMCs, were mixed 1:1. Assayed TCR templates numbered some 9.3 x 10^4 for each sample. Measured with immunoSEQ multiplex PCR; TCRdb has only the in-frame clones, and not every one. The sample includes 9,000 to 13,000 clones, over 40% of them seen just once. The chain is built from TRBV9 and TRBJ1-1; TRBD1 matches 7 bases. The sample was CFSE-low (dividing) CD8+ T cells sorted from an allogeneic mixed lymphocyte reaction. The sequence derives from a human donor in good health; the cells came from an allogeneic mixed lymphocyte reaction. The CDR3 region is CASSVTGADVTEAFF. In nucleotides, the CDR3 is TGTGCCAGCAGCGTCACAGGGGCGGACGTGACTGAAGCTTTCTTT.